This TCR beta chain was obtained from a study of OX40 agonist ivuxolimab in advanced cancers. In terms of the full investigation: The costimulatory receptor OX40 (CD134) was targeted by ivuxolimab, a fully human IgG2 agonistic monoclonal antibody. Of the approximately 50 dose-escalation patients, hepatocellular carcinoma was present in around 19, melanoma in approximately 15, renal cell carcinoma in 9 and head and neck cancer in 9. Patients were allowed to have had prior anti-PD-1, anti-PD-L1 or anti-CTLA-4 therapy, and 40% to 45% of the dose-escalation patients had been treated with checkpoint inhibitors. In the dose-escalation cohort, 82.7% of patients were male, and the mean age was roughly 60 years, with a range of roughly 23 to 85. The paper describes the monotherapy dose-escalation part (N = 52 patients) of the phase I trial of ivuxolimab. Partial responses occurred in three dose-escalation patients: two with cutaneous melanoma and one with hepatocellular carcinoma. The point of sequencing TCRbeta in the periphery was to test whether ivuxolimab changed TCR sequence diversity and drove clonal T-cell expansion. Intravenous ivuxolimab was administered to patients every 2 weeks at six dose levels: 0.01, 0.1, 0.3, 1.5, 3 and 10 mg/kg. Overall study outcomes, separate from this receptor: The antigen specificity of the peripheral T cells that underwent clonal expansion was not determined. At doses from 0.1 to 3.0 mg/kg, clonal expansion was seen in both CD4+ and CD8+ blood T cells between baseline and week 6. In the 0.1-3.0 mg/kg groups, partial responders were among the patients with the lowest normalized peripheral clonal expansion, particularly in CD8+ T cells. After ivuxolimab, expanded clones were on average more numerous among CD8+ T cells than among CD4+ T cells. Low levels of normalized T-cell clonal expansion were also seen in some nonresponding patients.

From its cysteine to its phenylalanine, the CDR3 spans 15 amino acids. The entry retains the CDR3 DNA only, 45 bases that are in frame from base 1. V and J lose 3 bases and 4 bases, and a span of 14 bases separates them. The germline V gene supplies CDR1 SGDLS and CDR2 YYNGEE. The trial excluded patients who had a history of autoimmune disease or were on systemic immunosuppression. Peripheral blood for TCR sequencing was drawn from every dose cohort at baseline, at cycle 4 day 1 and at cycle 7 day 1. The samples were drawn from a first-in-human, open-label, multicenter phase I dose-escalation trial of ivuxolimab. The trial enrolled adults with locally advanced or metastatic head and neck squamous cell, hepatocellular, melanoma or renal cell carcinoma. CD4+ and CD8+ T cells were sorted separately from peripheral blood before TCR sequencing. As concerns this clone: The specificity of this receptor is unknown. One base away there is no much larger clone; base qualities are not given.

Genomic DNA was isolated from the sorted cells so that the TCRbeta CDR3 region could be sequenced. TCRbeta CDR3 regions were sequenced using the immunoSEQ Assay. TCRdb holds this immuneACCESS table with in-frame rearrangements only. Some clones are missing; in checked studies, unresolved V genes explain under half, and the rest has no known cause. The sample contains around 70,000 clones, about 83% of them found a single time. The ten largest clones take up 5.5% to 8% of the sample. The sequenced sample was CD4+ or CD8+ T cells sorted from blood, obtained in a trial of the OX40 agonist ivuxolimab. The sequence came from an adult with an advanced solid tumor such as melanoma, head and neck, liver or kidney cancer. The chain links TRBV9 with TRBJ2-1; the D gene cannot be named for sure. The CDR3 in this case is CASSGRPQAYNEQFF. The bases are TGTGCCAGCAGCGGCCGTCCCCAGGCGTACAATGAGCAGTTCTTC. The reference TRBV9 and TRBJ2-1 proteins fill in what lies around the CDR3, so the full variable domain reads DSGVTQTPKHLITATGQRVTLRCSPRSGDLSVYWYQQSLDQGLQFLIQYYNGEERAKGNILERFSAQQFPDLHSELNLSSLELGDSALYFCASSGRPQAYNEQFFGPGTRLTVL.